This T cell receptor beta chain was sequenced in a study of human T cells and chemical hapten exposure (dated by TCRdb to about 2021). With respect to the entire study: For sensitization, 2% DPC in acetone was applied to a 2 cm by 2 cm area of upper inner arm skin. Most of the patients in the cohort were female, and the cohort covered alopecia areata with under or over 50% scalp involvement, alopecia totalis and alopecia universalis. In alopecia patients, the study followed how the peripheral blood TCR repertoire changed in vivo over primary and secondary sensitization to diphenylcyclopropenone (DPC), a hapten. Throughout the study period of 20 to 25 weeks, patients also received therapeutic DPC doses to the scalp every week. Twenty-nine alopecia patients provided blood for TCR sequencing at one to four time points (pre-sensitization, 2, 6 and 24 weeks). Patch tests used Finn chambers with 0.01% DPC on the upper back, scored after 6 days by International Contact Dermatitis Research Group standards. Blood samples were taken from patients before sensitization (week 0) and then at 2, 6 and about 24 weeks after DPC sensitization. Libraries were combined into a pool for sequencing, and differences in TCR yield between samples came mainly from small differences in library volumes within the pool. What the authors observed across the whole study: Because every patient had alopecia, a presumed autoimmune disease, the patients' immune response might differ from that of healthy individuals. The number of TCRs above 1 in 1000 frequency did not change with DPC sensitization; there was no evidence of global repertoire structure alterations. After repeated subsampling, the strength of the expansion versus patch-test correlation and the threshold at which it became significant changed. Compared with pre-sensitization or healthy control sets, expanded TCRs formed significantly more large CDR3 similarity clusters, which is consistent with antigen-driven responses. The number of PT1 expanded TCRs positively correlated with patch test score, significant at thresholds 8, 16 and 32 but not 4.

There are 15 amino acids in the CDR3, from cysteine to phenylalanine inclusive. Of the read, only the CDR3 DNA is kept; its 45 bases are in frame from base 1. CDR1 SGHVS and CDR2 FQNEAQ were looked up in the germline V gene. The V end loses 8 bases and the J end loses 4 bases, and a stretch of 21 bases separates them. The time point label, read with the paper, signifies: patch test 3, about 24 weeks after DPC sensitization. The treatment or condition label for this specimen denotes: therapeutic diphenylcyclopropenone sensitization with weekly scalp DPC. At each patch-test visit, blood was drawn before the patch test was applied. Patients were eligible if aged 18 to 70, diagnosed with alopecia and judged suitable for DPC therapy, and pregnant patients were excluded. Unfractionated whole blood was collected in Tempus Blood RNA tubes, and total RNA was extracted from that blood. The library was produced with RACE. The data were produced on a NextSeq 500. Library preparation attached unique molecular identifiers to individual cDNA molecules for quantitative, reproducible TCR counting. For every blood RNA sample, sequencing covered both the TCR alpha and TCR beta chains. The paper's data handling went like this. A median of approximately 100,000 TCRs per sample was observed, with a range of about 20,000 to 690,600. V, J and CDR3 annotation of the TCR reads was performed with the Decombinator software suite. To make PS versus PT1 abundance plots, every sample was subsampled to the same number of TCRs (28,000). Expanded TCRs were defined as absent before sensitization and observed at least eight times at the 2-week time point. TCRdb itself trimmed the public reads at Q25 with fastp, ran MiXCR and retained productive beta chains. Rows merge per CDR3 protein into single entries with the most common DNA and genes. These V and J calls are TCRdb output, not the study's own analysis. The sample records about 82,000 distinct CDR3 sequences, roughly 10% of which are singletons. Clones ranked in the top ten supply approximately 3.5% of the sample.

With regard to this clonotype: The antigen it binds to is not known. One base away there is no much larger clone; base qualities are not given.

The V and J segments used are TRBV7-8 and TRBJ2-7, with no reliable assignment of the D segment. This TCR derives from a woman aged 45-60 years with alopecia areata. Some clones in this sample may be carry-over from other donors' samples. Sequences were derived from whole blood, sampled in connection with sensitization to the hapten diphenylcyclopropenone (DPC). CDR3 protein: CASSRLDSGSYEQYF. The sequenced DNA is TGTGCCAGCTCTCGGTTAGACTCGGGTTCTTACGAGCAGTACTTC.